What follows are 18 T cell receptor beta chains derived from one specimen sequenced in a study of blood T cell repertoires in COVID-19. TCRdb's copy holds only in-frame clones and misses some; the assay was immunoSEQ multiplex PCR. The sample yields roughly 120,000 clones, roughly nine tenths seen once. Material for sequencing was peripheral blood. These receptors all come from a man between 65 and 85 years old with active or convalescent COVID-19.

This CDR3 is CASSARGPESGYTF. The CDR3 nucleotides are TGTGCCAGTAGTGCCAGGGGGCCGGAGAGCGGCTACACCTTC. This chain connects TRBV19 to TRBJ1-2; 8 positions match TRBD1. The V gene end was trimmed by 5 bases and the J gene end by 8 bases; junction bases not matched to a gene: 10. Germline V CDR1 and CDR2: LNHDA, SQIVND (reference sequence). This CDR3 comprises 14 residues.

The CDR3 coding sequence is TGTGCCAGCAGCCCGCCAGGGGTGGGGAATTCACCCCTCCACTTT. Its protein product is CASSPPGVGNSPLHF. The rearrangement uses TRBV7-9 and TRBJ1-6, with TRBD1 as a possible D gene (6 bases). Deletions cut 5 bases from V and 7 bases from J, with 15 bases between. CDR1 is SEHNR, CDR2 FQNEAQ, per germline (reference sequence). The CDR3 contains 15 residues.

The chain recombines TRBV2 with TRBJ2-1; 10 bases match TRBD2. The CDR3 totals 15 residues. Looked up from germline, CDR1 is SNHLY and CDR2 is FYNNEI. Losses at the gene ends were 8 bases for V and 7 bases for J; bases not matched to a gene: 11. The CDR3 DNA reads as TGTGCCAGCGAATCCCCGAGTAGCGGGAGGAATGAGCAGTTCTTC. Protein product: CASESPSSGRNEQFF.

The chain is built from TRBV13 and TRBJ2-1, with 11 nucleotides matching TRBD2. Germline loops: CDR1 PRHDT, CDR2 FYEKMQ (reference sequence). This CDR3 contains 15 residues. V lost 6 bases and J lost 4; bases outside the gene matches: 5. The CDR3 spells CASSLTSGTYNEQFF. The CDR3 DNA sequence: TGTGCCAGCAGTTTGACTAGCGGGACGTACAATGAGCAGTTCTTC. Together with reference TRBV13 and TRBJ2-1, the CDR3 gives the full variable domain: AAGVIQSPRHLIKEKRETATLKCYPIPRHDTVYWYQQGPGQDPQFLISFYEKMQSDKGSIPDRFSAQQFSDYHSELNMSSLELGDSALYFCASSLTSGTYNEQFFGPGTRLTVL.

The gene calls are TRBV5-6 and TRBJ1-1; D remains unclear. The CDR3 sequence is 12 residues long. V was clipped by 4 bases and J by 3 bases, with 7 bases between them. The germline V gene has CDR1 SGHDT and CDR2 YYEEEE. Here the CDR3 reads CASSLRDTEAFF. The CDR3 nucleotides are TGTGCCAGCAGCCTACGGGACACTGAAGCTTTCTTT.

The V gene is TRBV27, the J gene TRBJ2-1, with 11 bases fitting TRBD2. CDR1 is MNHEY and CDR2 is SMNVEV in the germline V gene (reference sequence). CDR3 size: 16 residues. The V and J ends lost 2 bases and 4 bases, in that order; junction bases with no gene match: 4. In DNA, the CDR3 is TGTGCCAGCAGTTTAGGGACTAGCGGTTATTACAATGAGCAGTTCTTC. Translated: CASSLGTSGYYNEQFF.

The chain employs TRBV20-1 and TRBJ2-1, with TRBD2 matching over 12 bases. CDR1 DFQATT and CDR2 SNEGSKA come from the germline V gene (reference sequence). The ends lost 3 bases at V and 8 bases at J; junction bases unmatched: 5. The CDR3 contains 14 residues. CDR3 loop: CSASRLAGAHEQFF. CDR3 DNA: TGCAGTGCTAGTAGACTAGCGGGAGCTCATGAGCAGTTCTTC.

This clone appeared a few times. The J gene is TRBJ2-1, the V gene TRBV11-1; 8 bases map to TRBD2. This CDR3 comprises 16 residues. V was pared by 5 bases and J by 4 bases, with 10 bases of the junction left unmatched. Germline V lookup: CDR1 SGHAT, CDR2 FQDESV (reference sequence). The CDR3 DNA follows: TGTGCCAGCAGCGGGCTTGTGGCTAGCGGGTACAATGAGCAGTTCTTC. Residues: CASSGLVASGYNEQFF.

This clone was seen once. V is TRBV23-1 and J is TRBJ1-5; possible D gene TRBD1, 6 bases. TRBV23-1 is annotated as an ORF whose role is uncertain. The CDR3 loop spans 18 amino acids. Trimming took 3 bases from V and 0 from J, leaving 18 bases between them. In nucleotides, the CDR3 is TGCGCCAGCAGTCATCGGGACACTGATCATTATAGCAATCAGCCCCAGCATTTT. Its protein product is CASSHRDTDHYSNQPQHF.

This rearrangement joins TRBV6-5 to TRBJ2-7; 7 bases are a match to TRBD1. This CDR3 has 13 residues. V lost 4 bases to trimming and J lost 6 bases; unmatched junction nucleotides: 6. Germline CDR1 and CDR2: MNHEY and SVGAGI. The CDR3 DNA follows: TGTGCCAGCAGTTCTGACAGGGAAGGCGAGCAGTACTTC. It encodes CASSSDREGEQYF.

J is TRBJ2-3 and V is TRBV27, with 10 bases lining up with TRBD2. With V trimmed by 9 bases and J by 8 bases, 11 bases remained unmatched. Germline V gene data show CDR1 as MNHEY and CDR2 as SMNVEV (reference sequence). The CDR3 totals 14 residues. The CDR3 sequence: CARVTSGAMGTQYF. DNA of the CDR3: TGTGCCAGGGTCACTAGCGGGGCAATGGGTACGCAGTATTTT.

The CDR3 DNA follows: TGTGCCAGCAGTTATAGCAGGGGGCTTACTAATGAAAAACTGTTTTTT. It is translated as CASSYSRGLTNEKLFF. V is TRBV27 and J is TRBJ1-4, with 8 bases aligning to TRBD1. Germline values: CDR1 MNHEY, CDR2 SMNVEV (reference sequence). CDR3 length equals 16 residues. Trimming cost V 4 bases and J 2 bases; bases outside gene matches: 6.

The CDR3: CATSTKRTGLEEKLFF. The DNA of the CDR3 is TGTGCCACCAGCACCAAGAGGACAGGTTTGGAAGAAAAACTGTTTTTT. The V call is TRBV15, the J call TRBJ1-4; the match to TRBD1 covers 7 bases. V shed 4 bases, J shed 8 bases, and the junction held 13 bases outside the gene matches. Germline V gene lookup returns CDR1 LNHNV and CDR2 YYDKDF (reference sequence). CDR3 length: 16 residues.

The V and J genes are TRBV6-5 and TRBJ2-7, with 8 bases identical to TRBD2. V gave up 6 bases and J gave up 2 bases; unmatched junction bases: 6. Per germline, CDR1 MNHEY and CDR2 SVGAGI. The CDR3 extends over 14 amino acids. In nucleotides, the CDR3 is TGTGCCAGCAGGCGCGCGGGGGGCGCCTACGAGCAGTACTTC. This sequence encodes CASRRAGGAYEQYF.

The chain links TRBV28 to TRBJ1-2; no definite D call. CDR3 length: 12 amino acids. CDR1 is MDHEN, CDR2 SYDVKM, per germline. The V gene lost 6 bases and the J gene lost 6 bases, with 11 bases spanning the gap. CDR3 sequence reads: CASSYIRDGYTF. For the CDR3, the DNA is TGTGCCAGCAGCTATATCCGGGATGGCTACACCTTC.

V gene TRBV10-3 combines with J gene TRBJ1-2; 12 positions match TRBD1. The CDR3 is 15 amino acids. The germline V gene has CDR1 ENHRY and CDR2 SYGVKD. The V segment lost 5 bases and the J segment 6 bases; nucleotides outside the gene matches: 7. The CDR3 DNA reads TGTGCCATCAGTAGGGGACAGGGGGCGCCAGATGGCTACACCTTC. The encoded protein is CAISRGQGAPDGYTF.

The rearrangement joins TRBV10-2 to TRBJ1-5; 12 nucleotides match TRBD1. Trimming removed 11 bases from V and 6 bases from J; junction bases left unmatched: 5. This CDR3 has 13 residues. The germline gives CDR1 WSHSY, CDR2 SAAADI. In nucleotides, the CDR3 is TGCGCCGGCGGGACAGGGGGCGGTCAGCCCCAGCATTTT. It translates to CAGGTGGGQPQHF.

V and J are TRBV7-9 and TRBJ1-5; 10 positions agree with TRBD1. CDR3 length: 18 residues. J was trimmed by 3 bases and V by 6 bases; bases with no gene match: 14. Germline V lookup: CDR1 SEHNR, CDR2 FQNEAQ (reference sequence). CDR3 sequence: CASSFFLLGTGANQPQHF. The CDR3 DNA reads as TGTGCCAGCAGTTTTTTCCTCCTCGGGACAGGGGCCAATCAGCCCCAGCATTTT.